Below, 3 T cell receptor beta chains from the same sample are listed, as sequenced in a study of T cell clonotyping in hematopoietic cell transplantation. Some clones are missing from TCRdb's copy, which holds only in-frame ones; the method was immunoSEQ multiplex PCR. This table holds just under 7,500 clones, 85% to 90% found once. Time point indicated: recipient sample about 28 days before transplant, after cytoreduction. The sample was peripheral blood mononuclear cells, taken before stem cell transplant. Receptors were obtained from a man in his fifties or sixties with acute myeloid leukemia. Some clones in this sample may be carry-over from other donors' samples.

CDR3 coding DNA: TGTGCCAGCAGCGGTAGAGGGTCTGTGAGGGCTTTCTTT. Protein product: CASSGRGSVRAFF. The chain uses TRBV7-9 and TRBJ1-1; no clear D. V was cut by 5 bases and J by 11 bases, with 18 bases left in between. The CDR3 is 13 amino acids. The germline gives CDR1 SEHNR, CDR2 FQNEAQ (reference sequence).

The chain links TRBV11-2 to TRBJ2-7; D is possibly TRBD1 (5 bases). The V gene lost 1 base and the J gene lost 8 bases, with 21 bases spanning the gap. The CDR3 totals 16 residues. CDR1 and CDR2 (germline): SGHAT, FQNNGV. Here the CDR3 DNA reads TGTGCCAGCAGCTTAGTCGGCGCCGGCAGGGTCTATAAGCAGTACTTC. Translating it yields CASSLVGAGRVYKQYF. Filled out from reference TRBV11-2 and TRBJ2-7, the complete variable domain reads EAGVAQSPRYKIIEKRQSVAFWCNPISGHATLYWYQQILGQGPKLLIQFQNNGVVDDSQLPKDRFSAERLKGVDSTLKIQPAKLEDSAVYLCASSLVGAGRVYKQYFGPGTRLTVT.

The chain recombines TRBV30 with TRBJ2-6, with 12 bases aligning to TRBD1. This CDR3 spans 17 amino acids. With V trimmed by 5 bases and J by 4 bases, 9 bases remained unmatched. Germline lookup yields CDR1 GTSNPN and CDR2 SVGIG (reference sequence). CDR3 bases: TGTGCCTGGCACCGGGACAGGGGGCGTAGGGGGGCCAACGTCCTGACTTTC. The encoded protein is CAWHRDRGRRGANVLTF.